Shown below are 18 T cell receptor beta chains from a single sample sequenced in a study of T cell repertoires in breast cancer. The expanded emulsion RT-PCR method captured paired alpha and beta chains from CD8+ T cells. Unpaired genes were suppressed by blocking oligonucleotides during a second nested PCR. TCRdb ran MiXCR on the emulsion pairing reads and lists one entry per CDR3 protein. The sample yields roughly 40,000 distinct CDR3 sequences, 45% to 50% seen once. The material sequenced was CD8+ T cells. The receptors were gathered from a pool of human donors with breast cancer or a healthy control (not recorded which).

Regarding this clonotype: A much larger clone differs from this one at a single base, so this may be a read error. The rearrangement joins TRBV27 to TRBJ2-7; no clear D gene. V was pared by 3 bases and J by 5 bases, with 11 bases between. This CDR3 is built from 13 residues. Germline V CDR1 and CDR2: MNHEY, SMNVEV (reference sequence). CDR3 DNA: TGTGCCAGCAGTTTGGGTCGGAAACACGAGCAGTACTTC. It is translated as CASSLGRKHEQYF.

Notes on this clonotype: One end of the junction is discordant with germline, which a read error may explain. This chain links TRBV6-1 with TRBJ2-1; TRBD2 agrees at 11 bases. This CDR3 is 17 amino acids long. Germline V CDR1 and CDR2: MNHNS, SASEGT. CDR3 residues: CASSEVMGLAAYNEQLF. CDR3 nucleotides: TGTGCCAGCAGTGAAGTCATGGGACTAGCGGCTTACAATGAGCAGCTCTTC.

CDR3 region: CSARDPLAGVQTDTQYF. CDR3 nucleotides: TGCAGTGCTAGAGATCCACTAGCGGGAGTTCAAACAGATACGCAGTATTTT. The genes are TRBV20-1 and TRBJ2-3; 11 bases line up with TRBD2. The germline gives CDR1 DFQATT, CDR2 SNEGSKA (reference sequence). V gave up 0 bases and J gave up 3 bases; unmatched junction bases: 8. The CDR3 contains 17 residues.

The CDR3 nucleotides read TGTGCCAGCAGCCGAGGGGCTTATAGCACAGATACGCAGTATTTT. Residues: CASSRGAYSTDTQYF. V usage is TRBV11-3 and J usage is TRBJ2-3; D tentatively fits TRBD1 or TRBD2 (5 bases each). This CDR3 is 15 amino acids long. Germline-derived CDR1 and CDR2 are SGHNT and YENEEA. Trimming left V 5 bases short and J 0 bases short, with 12 bases between.

The chain couples TRBV30 to TRBJ2-1; no definite D call. The germline V gene has CDR1 GTSNPN and CDR2 SVGIG (reference sequence). This CDR3 is 12 amino acids long. The V end lost 2 bases, the J end lost 8 bases, and 10 bases lay between the germline ends. CDR3 DNA: TGTGCCTGGAGTTTCACTGATGATGAGCAGTTCTTC. Its translation is CAWSFTDDEQFF.

This sequence joins TRBV4-2 and TRBJ2-1, with D possibly being TRBD1 (6 bases). V lost 0 bases, J lost 0 bases, and 12 bases lay in between. The germline V gene encodes CDR1 LGHNA and CDR2 YNFKEQ. The CDR3 totals 17 residues. The CDR3 reads CASSQDRGRGSYNEQFF. The CDR3 region has the DNA TGTGCCAGCAGCCAAGACAGGGGAAGGGGCTCCTACAATGAGCAGTTCTTC.

J is TRBJ2-7 and V is TRBV27; the D is unclear. The V and J ends lost 2 bases and 5 bases respectively, with 7 bases between them. The CDR3 is 12 amino acids. Germline V CDR1 and CDR2: MNHEY, SMNVEV (reference sequence). The CDR3 loop reads CASSLLGDEQYF. The CDR3 nucleotides are TGTGCCAGCAGTTTACTTGGGGACGAGCAGTACTTC.

This clonotype showed up just a few times. This sequence joins TRBV6-2 or TRBV6-3 and TRBJ2-1; 15 bases map to TRBD2. V trimming: 0 bases; J trimming: 8 bases; junction bases outside the gene matches: 11. The germline gives CDR1 MNHEY, CDR2 SVGEGT. The CDR3 is 19 residues long. CDR3 sequence reads: CASSYSPRTSGRVIDEQFF. Here the CDR3 DNA reads TGTGCCAGCAGTTACTCCCCCAGGACTAGCGGGAGGGTTATCGATGAGCAGTTCTTC.

Notes on this clonotype: A read error may explain this, as a much larger clone is one base away. V and J are TRBV28 and TRBJ2-1, with a tentative D call TRBD2 (6 bases). Germline CDR1 reads MDHEN; CDR2 reads SYDVKM. This CDR3 is built from 16 residues. The CDR3 spells CAGSFGRHDGSNEQFF. The CDR3 nucleotides read TGTGCCGGCAGTTTTGGACGTCACGACGGGAGCAATGAGCAGTTCTTC.

V and J are TRBV7-2 and TRBJ2-2; D ambiguous. V was pared by 2 bases and J by 7 bases, with 11 bases between. The CDR3 runs 14 residues. Looked up from germline, CDR1 is SGHTA and CDR2 is FQGNSA. The CDR3 sequence is CASSLFGRSGELFF. CDR3 nucleotides: TGTGCCAGCAGCTTATTTGGCCGGAGCGGGGAGCTGTTTTTT.

The chain is built from TRBV18 and TRBJ2-3; TRBD1 or TRBD2 may be the D gene (5 bases each). This CDR3 is 13 amino acids long. CDR1 is KGHSH and CDR2 is LQKENI in the germline V gene. V was shortened by 6 bases and J by 3 bases, with 10 bases between the two germline ends. CDR3: CASSPEGTDTQYF. The CDR3 nucleotides are TGTGCCAGCTCCCCCGAGGGGACAGATACGCAGTATTTT.

The J gene is TRBJ2-1, the V gene TRBV5-1; tentatively, D is TRBD1 (5 bases). CDR3 length: 13 residues. The V end was cut by 1 base, the J end by 5 bases, with 7 bases between. Per the germline V gene, CDR1 is SGHRS and CDR2 is YFSETQ. CDR3: CASSLTGHNEQFF. The CDR3 bases are TGCGCCAGCAGCTTGACAGGACACAATGAGCAGTTCTTC. The full variable domain, rest sourced from reference TRBV5-1 and TRBJ2-1, is KAGVTQTPRYLIKTRGQQVTLSCSPISGHRSVSWYQQTPGQGLQFLFEYFSETQRNKGNFPGRFSGRQFSNSRSEMNVSTLELGDSALYLCASSLTGHNEQFFGPGTRLTVL.

This chain links TRBV20-1 with TRBJ2-5; 10 bases line up with TRBD1. CDR3 length equals 13 residues. V gave up 6 bases and J gave up 4 bases; unmatched junction bases: 5. Germline loops: CDR1 DFQATT, CDR2 SNEGSKA (reference sequence). The chain's CDR3 is CSAQGQGRETQYF. CDR3 nucleotide sequence: TGCAGTGCCCAGGGACAGGGGAGAGAGACCCAGTACTTC.

This clonotype appeared many times. This chain links TRBV6-1 with TRBJ2-7; tentatively, D is TRBD1 or TRBD2 (5 bases each). Per the germline V gene, CDR1 is MNHNS and CDR2 is SASEGT. Deletions cut 6 bases from V and 2 bases from J, with 17 bases between. The CDR3 extends over 15 amino acids. The CDR3 sequence: CASSPASGRPYEQYF. The CDR3 DNA sequence: TGTGCCAGCAGCCCCGCGTCGGGGCGCCCCTACGAGCAGTACTTC.

The chain is built from TRBV19 and TRBJ2-7; D is undetermined. Trimming removed 5 bases at V and 2 bases at J, with 19 bases between. Looked up from germline, CDR1 is LNHDA and CDR2 is SQIVND (reference sequence). This CDR3 comprises 16 residues. The CDR3 nucleotides read TGTGCCAGTAGTTCCGGCGGACCCGGTTCTGCCTACGAGCAGTACTTC. As protein: CASSSGGPGSAYEQYF.

The chain has TRBV27 and TRBJ1-5, with TRBD1 identical over 9 bases. CDR1 MNHEY and CDR2 SMNVEV come from the germline V gene (reference sequence). V lost 4 bases to trimming and J lost 9 bases; unmatched junction nucleotides: 10. The CDR3 totals 15 residues. The CDR3 coding sequence is TGTGCCAGCAGTTCCACCGGGACAGGGTATCGGCCCCAGCATTTT. Translation: CASSSTGTGYRPQHF.

In regard to this clonotype: The germline gene is not matched at one end of the junction; a read error may be the cause. CDR3: CAGSSSGLAGSTDTQYF. The CDR3 nucleotides read TGTGCCGGCAGTTCTTCCGGACTAGCGGGGTCCACAGATACGCAGTATTTT. The chain has TRBV28 and TRBJ2-3; 12 nucleotides agree with TRBD2. The CDR3 consists of 17 residues. Per germline, CDR1 MDHEN and CDR2 SYDVKM. Full variable domain (outside the CDR3, taken from reference TRBV28 and TRBJ2-3): DVKVTQSSRYLVKRTGEKVFLECVQDMDHENMFWYRQDPGLGLRLIYFSYDVKMKEKGDIPEGYSVSREKKERFSLILESASTNQTSMYLCAGSSSGLAGSTDTQYFGPGTRLTVL.

In DNA, the CDR3 is TGTGCCAGCAGCTTACATACGCAGCATTTT. Translating gives CASSLHTQHF. This chain links TRBV11-2 with TRBJ2-3, with D uncertain. TRBJ1-5 matches the DNA end more closely, so the J call is doubtful. The CDR3 extends over 10 amino acids. Germline values: CDR1 SGHAT, CDR2 FQNNGV.